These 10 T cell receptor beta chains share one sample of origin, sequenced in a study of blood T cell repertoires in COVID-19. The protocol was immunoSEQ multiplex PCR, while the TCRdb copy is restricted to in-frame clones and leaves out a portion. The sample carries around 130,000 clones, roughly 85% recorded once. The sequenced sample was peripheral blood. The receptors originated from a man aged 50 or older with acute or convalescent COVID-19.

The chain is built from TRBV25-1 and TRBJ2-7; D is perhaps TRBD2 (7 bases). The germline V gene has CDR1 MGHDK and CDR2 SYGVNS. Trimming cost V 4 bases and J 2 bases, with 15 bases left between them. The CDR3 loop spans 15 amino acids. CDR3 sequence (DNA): TGTGCCAGCAGTGTGGGAGGGGGACAAACCTACGAGCAGTACTTC. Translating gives CASSVGGGQTYEQYF.

Here the CDR3 DNA reads TGTGCCAGCTCCTCCCAGGGGGCATCCCGCACAGATACGCAGTATTTT. Protein: CASSSQGASRTDTQYF. The chain is built from TRBV11-2 and TRBJ2-3; 8 bases align to TRBD1. The CDR3 sequence is 16 residues long. Trimming cost V 8 bases and J 1 base; bases outside gene matches: 11. The germline CDR1 and CDR2 sequences are SGHAT and FQNNGV.

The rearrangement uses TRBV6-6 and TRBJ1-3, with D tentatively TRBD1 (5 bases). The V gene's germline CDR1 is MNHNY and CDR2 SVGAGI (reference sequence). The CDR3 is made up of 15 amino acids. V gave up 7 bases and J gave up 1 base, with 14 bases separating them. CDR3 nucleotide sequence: TGTGCCAGCAACCTATATGGGGGGTCTGGAAACACCATATATTTT. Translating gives CASNLYGGSGNTIYF.

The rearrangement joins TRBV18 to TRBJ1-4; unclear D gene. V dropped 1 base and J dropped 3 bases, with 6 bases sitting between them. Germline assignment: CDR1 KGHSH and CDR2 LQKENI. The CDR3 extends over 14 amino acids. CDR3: CASSPRQANEKLFF. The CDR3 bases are TGTGCCAGCTCACCACGGCAAGCTAATGAAAAACTGTTTTTT.

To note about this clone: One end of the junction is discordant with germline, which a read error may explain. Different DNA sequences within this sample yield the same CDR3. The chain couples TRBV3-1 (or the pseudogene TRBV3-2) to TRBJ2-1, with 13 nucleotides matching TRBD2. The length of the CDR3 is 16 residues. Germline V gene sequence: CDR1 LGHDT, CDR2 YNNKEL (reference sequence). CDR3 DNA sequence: TGTGCCAGTAGCCAAGTTCGTACTAGCGGGGGGGCCGAGCAGTTCTTC. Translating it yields CASSQVRTSGGAEQFF.

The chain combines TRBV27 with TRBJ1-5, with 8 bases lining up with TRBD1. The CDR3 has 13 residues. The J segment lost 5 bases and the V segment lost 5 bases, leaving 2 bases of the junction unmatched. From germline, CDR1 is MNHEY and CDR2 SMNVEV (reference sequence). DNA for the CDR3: TGTGCCAGCAGTAGGACAGGGCATCAGCCCCAGCATTTT. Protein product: CASSRTGHQPQHF.

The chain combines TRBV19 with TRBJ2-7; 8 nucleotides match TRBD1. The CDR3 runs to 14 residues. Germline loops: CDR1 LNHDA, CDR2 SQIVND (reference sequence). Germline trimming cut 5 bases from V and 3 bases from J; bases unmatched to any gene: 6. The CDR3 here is CASSPGQGGYEQYF. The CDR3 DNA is TGTGCCAGTAGTCCCGGACAGGGTGGCTACGAGCAGTACTTC.

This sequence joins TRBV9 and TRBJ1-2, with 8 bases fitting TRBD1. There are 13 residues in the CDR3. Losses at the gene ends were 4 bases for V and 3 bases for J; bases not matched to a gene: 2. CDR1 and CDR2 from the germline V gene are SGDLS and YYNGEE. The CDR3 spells CASSSTGDYGYTF. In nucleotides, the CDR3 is TGTGCCAGCAGCTCGACAGGGGACTATGGCTACACCTTC.

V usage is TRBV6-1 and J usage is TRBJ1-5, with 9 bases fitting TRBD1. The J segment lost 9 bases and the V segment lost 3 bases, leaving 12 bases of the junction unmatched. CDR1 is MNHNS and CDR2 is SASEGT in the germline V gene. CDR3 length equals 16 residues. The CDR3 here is CASSELGQGLIRPQHF. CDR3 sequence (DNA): TGTGCCAGCAGTGAGTTGGGACAGGGCCTTATTAGGCCCCAGCATTTT.

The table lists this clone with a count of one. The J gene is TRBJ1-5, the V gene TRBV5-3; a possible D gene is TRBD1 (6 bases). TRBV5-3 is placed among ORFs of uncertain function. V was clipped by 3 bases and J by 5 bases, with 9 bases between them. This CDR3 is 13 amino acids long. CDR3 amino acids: CARSSGAYQPQHF. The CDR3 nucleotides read TGTGCCAGAAGCTCAGGGGCCTATCAGCCCCAGCATTTT.